This is a list of T cell receptor beta chains from one sample in a study of T cell changes during pregnancy in multiple sclerosis. Clones were read by immunoSEQ multiplex PCR, and TCRdb kept only the in-frame ones, dropping some. The sample lists tens of thousands of clones, about nine tenths occurring once. The sample was CD8+ T cells from peripheral blood mononuclear cells, taken before pregnancy. Receptor source: a female donor with multiple sclerosis, enrolled in a pregnancy study. CDR3s leave out the opening cysteine and the closing phenylalanine or tryptophan.

v_call: TRBV30; j_call: TRBJ2-7; cdr3_aa: AWSGPTTSLKQY
v_call: TRBV27; j_call: TRBJ2-2; cdr3_aa: ASSFGQATGELF
v_call: TRBV2; j_call: TRBJ2-7; cdr3_aa: ASTEGQASSYEQY
v_call: TRBV27; j_call: TRBJ2-7; cdr3_aa: ASSNMGGGYEQY
v_call: TRBV4-3; j_call: TRBJ1-5; cdr3_aa: ASSPEPGGNQPQH
v_call: TRBV7-9; j_call: TRBJ2-7; cdr3_aa: ASSFAGAGYEQY
v_call: TRBV6-4; j_call: TRBJ2-1; cdr3_aa: ASSDDSHNEQF
v_call: TRBV11-3; j_call: TRBJ2-7; cdr3_aa: ASSLVQSSYEQY
v_call: TRBV2; j_call: TRBJ2-1; cdr3_aa: ASHTGDESYNEQF
v_call: TRBV5-6; j_call: TRBJ2-5; cdr3_aa: ASSIRQEETQY
v_call: TRBV18; j_call: TRBJ1-5; cdr3_aa: ASEEGGKGNQPQH
v_call: TRBV5-1; j_call: TRBJ2-5; cdr3_aa: ASSASTGVGETQY
v_call: TRBV9; j_call: TRBJ2-3; cdr3_aa: ASSIRPSGSTDTQY
v_call: TRBV5-4; j_call: TRBJ1-1; cdr3_aa: ASSRTGWVTEAF
v_call: TRBV4-3; j_call: .; cdr3_aa: ASSQDPPGGPSYEQY
v_call: TRBV15; j_call: TRBJ1-1; cdr3_aa: ATKEDSPNTEAF
v_call: TRBV6-4; j_call: TRBJ2-5; cdr3_aa: ASSPQAGNQETQY
v_call: TRBV6-5; j_call: TRBJ2-1; cdr3_aa: ASARDGTYNEQF
v_call: TRBV4-3; j_call: TRBJ2-5; cdr3_aa: ASSQALLAEETQY
v_call: TRBV10-1; j_call: TRBJ2-7; cdr3_aa: ASSTSLASYEQY
v_call: TRBV9; j_call: TRBJ1-6; cdr3_aa: ASSYWGAESPLH
v_call: TRBV19; j_call: TRBJ1-6; cdr3_aa: ASRDRGDNSPLH
v_call: TRBV29-1; j_call: TRBJ2-1; cdr3_aa: SVDHQDGNEQF
v_call: TRBV27; j_call: TRBJ1-2; cdr3_aa: ASSAGEFYT
v_call: TRBV13; j_call: TRBJ2-7; cdr3_aa: ASSHTSGGYEQY
v_call: TRBV5-1; j_call: TRBJ2-3; cdr3_aa: ASSTQIAGLIDTQY
v_call: TRBV13; j_call: TRBJ2-5; cdr3_aa: ASSPEQAQETQY
v_call: TRBV27; j_call: TRBJ1-2; cdr3_aa: ASSLGTGYGYT
v_call: TRBV5-5; j_call: TRBJ1-1; cdr3_aa: ASSSPDRGLAEAF
v_call: TRBV7-9; j_call: TRBJ1-1; cdr3_aa: ASSLARGVGQGNTEAF
v_call: TRBV5-1; j_call: TRBJ1-1; cdr3_aa: ASSLVGGGGTEAF
v_call: TRBV19; j_call: TRBJ2-3; cdr3_aa: ASSPEVSTDTQY
v_call: TRBV27; j_call: TRBJ2-7; cdr3_aa: ASSLSGLLYEQY
v_call: TRBV5-1; j_call: TRBJ2-5; cdr3_aa: ASSLAGDQETQY
v_call: TRBV5-1; j_call: TRBJ1-4; cdr3_aa: ASSWEQGAEDEKLF
v_call: TRBV23-1; j_call: TRBJ1-5; cdr3_aa: ASSPFFGTGGQPQH
v_call: TRBV4-3; j_call: TRBJ2-5; cdr3_aa: ASSQEEASGETQY
v_call: TRBV28; j_call: TRBJ2-7; cdr3_aa: ASSLDGTYEQY
v_call: TRBV5-1; j_call: TRBJ2-3; cdr3_aa: ASSFYGDTQY
v_call: TRBV28; j_call: TRBJ2-7; cdr3_aa: ASSFRAGGEQY
v_call: TRBV19; j_call: TRBJ2-1; cdr3_aa: ASSPGQGYNEQF
v_call: TRBV7-8; j_call: TRBJ2-5; cdr3_aa: ASSLVQIQETQY
v_call: TRBV30; j_call: TRBJ2-7; cdr3_aa: AWSVLLNYEQY
v_call: TRBV15; j_call: TRBJ2-7; cdr3_aa: ATSRDRGGSYEQY
v_call: TRBV30; j_call: TRBJ1-1; cdr3_aa: AWGQGITEAF
v_call: TRBV14; j_call: TRBJ2-7; cdr3_aa: ASSPSQGGRGKEQY
v_call: TRBV14; j_call: TRBJ1-6; cdr3_aa: ASSQAEASSPLH